These 16 T cell receptor beta chains originate from one sample sequenced in a study of response to subunit inactivated influenza vaccine. TCRdb recomputed calls from the RT-PCR reads with MiXCR, one row per CDR3 protein. The sample yields a few hundred thousand distinct CDR3 sequences, approximately 15% seen once. The sequencing here drew on PBMCs from blood, taken approximately 12 days after vaccination. These receptors originate from a man in his fifties who received an inactivated influenza vaccine.

The chain has TRBV12-3 or TRBV12-4 and TRBJ2-3, with 8 bases identical to TRBD2. V lost 7 bases to trimming and J lost 4 bases; unmatched junction nucleotides: 25. This CDR3 spans 20 amino acids. The CDR3 bases are TGTGCCAGCACCACAGACCTCCTTACATTAGCGGGGAATCTCGCAGATACGCAGTATTTT. Encoded protein: CASTTDLLTLAGNLADTQYF.

The chain carries TRBV20-1 and TRBJ2-7; 8 bases match TRBD2. Germline V gives CDR1 DFQATT, CDR2 SNEGSKA (reference sequence). V lost 2 bases, J lost 3 bases, and 3 bases stayed unmatched. The CDR3 spans 13 residues. CDR3 sequence (DNA): TGCAGTGCTAGAATTAGCGGGGTCTACGAGCAGTACTTC. Translated, it gives CSARISGVYEQYF.

The chain is built from TRBV6-1 and TRBJ1-2; tentatively, D is TRBD1 (6 bases). The germline V gene encodes CDR1 MNHNS and CDR2 SASEGT. This CDR3 is built from 15 residues. V was clipped by 6 bases and J by 0 bases, with 14 bases between them. Here the CDR3 reads CASSRGQLANYGYTF. For the CDR3, the DNA is TGTGCCAGCAGCCGAGGACAGTTAGCTAACTATGGCTACACCTTC.

The chain employs TRBV19 and TRBJ1-1; D gene unclear. Germline V gene data show CDR1 as LNHDA and CDR2 as SQIVND (reference sequence). V gave up 7 bases and J gave up 1 base, with 10 bases separating them. This CDR3 is 13 amino acids long. The chain's CDR3 is CASIAQENTEAFF. CDR3 bases: TGTGCCAGTATCGCCCAGGAGAACACTGAAGCTTTCTTT.

This clonotype was observed a few times. The CDR3 is CASTLFGGELFF. CDR3 bases: TGTGCCAGCACCCTCTTCGGCGGGGAGCTGTTTTTT. The chain employs TRBV6-2 or TRBV6-3 and TRBJ2-2, with D unclear. The CDR3 loop spans 12 amino acids. Per germline, CDR1 MNHEY and CDR2 SVGEGT. The V and J ends lost 7 bases and 7 bases respectively, with 10 bases between them.

This rearrangement joins TRBV10-3 to TRBJ1-1, with 7 bases fitting TRBD1. After removal of 4 bases from V and 0 bases from J, the junction contained 5 bases not matched to a gene. CDR3 length equals 15 residues. Germline CDR1 ENHRY, CDR2 SYGVKD. The CDR3 spells CAISVTGTVNTEAFF. The DNA for the CDR3 is TGTGCCATCAGTGTAACCGGGACAGTGAACACTGAAGCTTTCTTT.

The chain is built from TRBV7-9 and TRBJ1-2; the match to TRBD1 covers 10 bases. This CDR3 is built from 14 residues. Germline V gives CDR1 SEHNR, CDR2 FQNEAQ (reference sequence). The J segment lost 7 bases and the V segment lost 5 bases, leaving 7 bases of the junction unmatched. DNA of the CDR3: TGTGCCAGCAGCGTCGGGACAGGGGAGTCTGGCTACACCTTC. This translates into CASSVGTGESGYTF.

This clonotype was counted only a few times. This chain connects TRBV15 to TRBJ1-2, with D possibly matching TRBD1 (5 bases). Germline values: CDR1 LNHNV, CDR2 YYDKDF (reference sequence). The CDR3 totals 16 residues. V dropped 0 bases and J dropped 5 bases, with 16 bases sitting between them. CDR3 sequence reads: CATSRDLGTRGYGYTF. Here the CDR3 DNA reads TGTGCCACCAGCAGAGATCTCGGGACGCGGGGGTATGGCTACACCTTC.

The chain is built from TRBV19 and TRBJ2-1; possibly TRBD1 for D (6 bases). The germline gives CDR1 LNHDA, CDR2 SQIVND (reference sequence). CDR3 length: 13 amino acids. V was cut by 3 bases and J by 8 bases, with 11 bases left in between. This chain's CDR3 is CASSMQGLHEQFF. The CDR3, as DNA: TGTGCCAGTAGTATGCAGGGGCTGCATGAGCAGTTCTTC.

This clonotype has only a few counts. The DNA for the CDR3 is TGTGCCATCCGGACTGTAGCTAACTATGGCTACACCTTC. It translates to CAIRTVANYGYTF. This sequence joins TRBV12-3 or TRBV12-4 and TRBJ1-2; D remains ambiguous. V was pared by 10 bases and J by 0 bases, with 12 bases between. The CDR3 contains 13 residues.

The rearrangement joins TRBV20-1 to TRBJ2-1; D is undetermined. Germline CDR1 is DFQATT and CDR2 is SNEGSKA (reference sequence). This CDR3 has 15 amino acids. Trimming took off 1 base at V and 2 bases at J, with 12 bases between the two ends. The CDR3 bases are TGCAGTGCTAGAGCGGGCCTGTTTCCCTACAATGAGCAGTTCTTC. Its translation: CSARAGLFPYNEQFF.

This clonotype has a handful of counts. The J gene is TRBJ2-5, the V gene TRBV3-1; the D call may be TRBD1 or TRBD2 (5 bases each). Trimming took 5 bases from V and 5 from J, leaving 15 bases between them. Germline CDR1 is LGHDT and CDR2 is YNNKEL (reference sequence). The CDR3 extends over 14 amino acids. The CDR3 reads CASSYRDGTETQYF. DNA of the CDR3: TGTGCCAGCAGCTACCGGGACGGAACGGAGACCCAGTACTTC.

V and J are TRBV6-2 or TRBV6-3 and TRBJ2-1, with D possibly TRBD1 on 7 matching bases. CDR1 and CDR2 (germline): MNHEY, SVGEGT. V lost 6 bases and J 5 bases, leaving 14 bases between the germline ends. The CDR3 contains 14 residues. CDR3 in amino acids: CASRPEGADNEQFF. Written as DNA, the CDR3 is TGTGCCAGCAGACCGGAGGGGGCGGACAATGAGCAGTTCTTC.

This clonotype was picked up many times. V and J are TRBV12-3 or TRBV12-4 and TRBJ2-1, with D unclear. The CDR3 extends over 15 amino acids. Trimming pared 6 bases from V and 0 bases from J, leaving 12 bases between. CDR3 sequence (DNA): TGTGCCAGCAGCCGACCTGGCAGCTCCTACAATGAGCAGTTCTTC. This codes for CASSRPGSSYNEQFF.

This clonotype was picked up a small number of times. V gene TRBV7-2 combines with J gene TRBJ2-2; D is unclear. Between the trimmed V and J ends, which lost 1 base and 7 bases, there was a span of 7 bases. The CDR3 spans 13 residues. Germline assignment: CDR1 SGHTA and CDR2 FQGNSA. The CDR3 DNA follows: TGTGCCAGCAGCTTAGGGGGTATCGGGGAGCTGTTTTTT. Its protein product is CASSLGGIGELFF.

Points on this clonotype: One base away lies a much larger clone, so this may be a sequencing read error. This chain links TRBV5-1 with TRBJ2-7; no reliable D call. Germline V gene data show CDR1 as SGHRS and CDR2 as YFSETQ. Deletions cut 1 base from V and 3 bases from J, with 8 bases between. CDR3 length: 13 amino acids. The CDR3: CASSLTEDYEQYF. The DNA for the CDR3 is TGCGCCAGCAGCTTGACAGAGGACTACGAGCAGTACTTC.